This T cell receptor (beta chain) originates from a study of T cell responses to AZD1222 COVID-19 vaccine. Here immunoSEQ multiplex PCR was the method, and the copy in TCRdb shows in-frame clones only, minus some. The sample has some 69,000 clones, roughly 80% seen once. Second-dose timings of about 4 or about 12 weeks were pooled. Study observations and caveats: Once two AZD1222 doses were given, Spike-specific TCR breadth and depth went up.

Germline-derived CDR1 and CDR2 are SEHNR and FQNEAQ (reference sequence). Losses at the gene ends were 5 bases for V and 6 bases for J; bases not matched to a gene: 2. The CDR3 has 13 amino acids. Comments on this clone: The target antigen is unknown.

The rearrangement uses TRBV7-9 and TRBJ1-3; the match to TRBD1 covers 9 bases. The TCR originated in an adult who received the AZD1222 COVID-19 vaccine. This specimen consisted of peripheral blood, obtained 28 days after the second AZD1222 dose. The CDR3 spells CASSRTGENTIYF. The CDR3 DNA sequence: TGTGCCAGCAGCCGGACAGGGGAAAACACCATATATTTT.